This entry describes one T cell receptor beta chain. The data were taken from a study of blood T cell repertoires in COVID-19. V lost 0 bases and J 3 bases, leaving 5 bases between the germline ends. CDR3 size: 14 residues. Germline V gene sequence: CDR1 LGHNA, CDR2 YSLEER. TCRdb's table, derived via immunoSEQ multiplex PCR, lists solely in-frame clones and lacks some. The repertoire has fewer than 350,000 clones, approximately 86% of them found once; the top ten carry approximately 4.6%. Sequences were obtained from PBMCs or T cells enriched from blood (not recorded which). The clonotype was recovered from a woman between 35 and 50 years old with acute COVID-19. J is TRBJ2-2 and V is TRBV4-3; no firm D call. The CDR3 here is CASSQDSYTGELFF. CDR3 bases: TGCGCCAGCAGCCAAGATAGCTACACCGGGGAGCTGTTTTTT.